This T cell receptor (beta chain) was profiled in a study of cytomegalovirus exposure and HLA in healthy donors. Study context: One earlier analysis, a look at about 179 million T cells, found around 110 million unique TCR beta sequences.

Researchers ran the PCR with 60 Vbeta and 13 Jbeta primers. Only in-frame clones appear in the TCRdb table, and some are missing; sequencing was by immunoSEQ multiplex PCR. Among approximately 100,000 clones listed, roughly four fifths were seen once. Worth noting for this clone: Its target is not known.

Study-wide points: A later analysis found common viral pathogens apparently linked to several of the most significant clusters.

The sample consisted of PBMCs. The clonotype originates from a man aged 45 to 65 in good health and CMV-seronegative.

CDR3 DNA: TGTGCCAGCAGCGCCTGGGGCGGAAGGGGTCAGCCCCAGCATTTT. Protein: CASSAWGGRGQPQHF. V is TRBV7-2 and J is TRBJ1-5, with a possible D match to TRBD1 (5 bases). This CDR3 is 15 amino acids long. Trimming took off 5 bases at V and 6 bases at J, with 17 bases between the two ends. Germline V gene sequence: CDR1 SGHTA, CDR2 FQGNSA.